This T cell receptor (beta chain) derives from a study of T cells after yellow fever vaccination. TCRdb independently ran MiXCR on the 5' RACE reads; one entry per CDR3 protein. The data contain 250,000 or so distinct CDR3 sequences, roughly 4% of them singletons. This clonotype occurred many times. Trimming took 1 base from V and 1 from J, leaving 4 bases between them. The CDR3 totals 13 residues. This clonotype was obtained from a man aged 18 to 30 who received the YFV17D yellow fever vaccine. The V gene is TRBV12-3 or TRBV12-4, the J gene TRBJ1-2; D ambiguous. Sequenced here: PBMCs, sampled 15 days after the yellow fever booster vaccination. This CDR3 reads CASSLDYNYGYTF. As DNA, the CDR3 is TGTGCCAGCAGTTTAGACTATAACTATGGCTACACCTTC.